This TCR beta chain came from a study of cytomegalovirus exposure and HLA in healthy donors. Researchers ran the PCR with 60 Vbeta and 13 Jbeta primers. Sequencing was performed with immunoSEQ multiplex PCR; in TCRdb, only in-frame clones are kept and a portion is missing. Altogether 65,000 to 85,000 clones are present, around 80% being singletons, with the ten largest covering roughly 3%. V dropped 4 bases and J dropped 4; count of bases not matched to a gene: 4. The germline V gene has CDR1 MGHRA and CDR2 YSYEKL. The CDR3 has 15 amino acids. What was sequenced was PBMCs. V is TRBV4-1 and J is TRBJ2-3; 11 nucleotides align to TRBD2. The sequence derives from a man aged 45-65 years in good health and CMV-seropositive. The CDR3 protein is CASSPTSGRADTQYF. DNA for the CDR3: TGCGCCAGCAGCCCTACTAGCGGGAGAGCAGATACGCAGTATTTT.